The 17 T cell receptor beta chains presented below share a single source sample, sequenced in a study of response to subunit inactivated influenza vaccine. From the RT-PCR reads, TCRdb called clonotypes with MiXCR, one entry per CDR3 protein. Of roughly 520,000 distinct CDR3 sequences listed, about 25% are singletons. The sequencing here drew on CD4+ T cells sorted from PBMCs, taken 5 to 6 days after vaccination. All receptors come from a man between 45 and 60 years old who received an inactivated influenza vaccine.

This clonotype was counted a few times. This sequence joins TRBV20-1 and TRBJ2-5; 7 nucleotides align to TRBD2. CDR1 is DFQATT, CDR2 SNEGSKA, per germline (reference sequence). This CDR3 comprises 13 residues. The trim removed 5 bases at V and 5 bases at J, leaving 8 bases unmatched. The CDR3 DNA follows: TGCAGTGCTGGAACGGGAGCGGGGGAGACCCAGTACTTC. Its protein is CSAGTGAGETQYF.

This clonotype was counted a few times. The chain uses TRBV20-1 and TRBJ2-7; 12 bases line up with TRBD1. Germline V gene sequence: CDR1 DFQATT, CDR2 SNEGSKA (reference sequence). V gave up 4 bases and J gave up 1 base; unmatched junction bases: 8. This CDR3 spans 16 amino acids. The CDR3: CSATGTGGIRSYEQYF. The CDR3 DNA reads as TGCAGTGCTACGGGGACAGGGGGCATTCGGTCCTACGAGCAGTACTTC.

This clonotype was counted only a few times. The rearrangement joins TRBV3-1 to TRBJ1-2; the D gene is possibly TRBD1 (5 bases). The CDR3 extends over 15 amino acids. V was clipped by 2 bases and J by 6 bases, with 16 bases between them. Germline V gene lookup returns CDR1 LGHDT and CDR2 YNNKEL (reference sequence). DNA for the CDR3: TGTGCCAGCAGCCAAACTAGGGACCAGACAGATGGCTACACCTTC. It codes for CASSQTRDQTDGYTF.

The CDR3 protein is CSARGPGLAGRTDTQYF. CDR3 nucleotides: TGCAGTGCTAGGGGCCCGGGACTAGCGGGAAGGACAGATACGCAGTATTTT. The gene calls are TRBV20-1 and TRBJ2-3, with 13 bases identical to TRBD2. This CDR3 spans 17 amino acids. Germline values: CDR1 DFQATT, CDR2 SNEGSKA (reference sequence). After removal of 3 bases from V and 3 bases from J, the junction contained 9 bases not matched to a gene.

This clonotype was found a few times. The CDR3, as DNA: TGTGCCAGCAGTTCAAGACTTGAAAAGCGGTACTTC. Translating it yields CASSSRLEKRYF. J is TRBJ2-7 and V is TRBV2; D is ambiguous. Germline loops: CDR1 SNHLY, CDR2 FYNNEI. The CDR3 extends over 12 amino acids. V gave up 5 bases and J gave up 12 bases, with 17 bases separating them.

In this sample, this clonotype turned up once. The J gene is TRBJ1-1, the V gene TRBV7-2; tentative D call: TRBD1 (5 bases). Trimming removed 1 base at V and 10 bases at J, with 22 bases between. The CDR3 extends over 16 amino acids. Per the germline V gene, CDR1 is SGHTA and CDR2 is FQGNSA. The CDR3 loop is CASSLGLGESSLGAFF. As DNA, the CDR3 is TGTGCCAGCAGCTTAGGGCTGGGGGAGAGCTCCCTTGGAGCTTTCTTT.

CDR3 bases: TGCAGCGTTGAAGATAGGGCCGGAGGGAATCGCGAGCAGTACTTC. This translates into CSVEDRAGGNREQYF. The V call is TRBV29-1, the J call TRBJ2-7; D may be TRBD2 (6 bases). The germline CDR1 and CDR2 sequences are SQVTM and ANQGSEA. The CDR3 totals 15 residues. Trimming took 0 bases from V and 6 from J, leaving 18 bases between them.

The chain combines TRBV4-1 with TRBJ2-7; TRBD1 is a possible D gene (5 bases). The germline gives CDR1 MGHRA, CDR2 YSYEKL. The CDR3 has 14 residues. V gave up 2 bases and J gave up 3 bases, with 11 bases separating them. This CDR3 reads CASSQLQVNYEQYF. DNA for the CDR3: TGCGCCAGCAGCCAACTACAGGTTAACTACGAGCAGTACTTC.

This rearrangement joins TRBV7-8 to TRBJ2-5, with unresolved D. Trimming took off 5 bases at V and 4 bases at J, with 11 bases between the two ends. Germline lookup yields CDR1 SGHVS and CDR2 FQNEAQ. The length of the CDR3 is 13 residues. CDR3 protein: CASSPDPRETQYF. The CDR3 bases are TGTGCCAGCAGCCCGGACCCCCGAGAGACCCAGTACTTC.

The CDR3 spells CSAPEVATDTQYF. The CDR3 DNA is TGCAGTGCTCCCGAGGTAGCGACGGATACGCAGTATTTT. The chain uses TRBV20-1 and TRBJ2-3; D possibly corresponds to TRBD2 (5 bases). The CDR3 has 13 amino acids. V dropped 5 bases and J dropped 6 bases, with 15 bases sitting between them. Germline V gives CDR1 DFQATT, CDR2 SNEGSKA (reference sequence).

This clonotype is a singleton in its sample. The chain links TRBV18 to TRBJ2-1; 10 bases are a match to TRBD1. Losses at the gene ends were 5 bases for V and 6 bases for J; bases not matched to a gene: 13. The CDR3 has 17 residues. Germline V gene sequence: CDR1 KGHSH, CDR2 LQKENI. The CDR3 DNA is TGTGCCAGCTCATTCCCATTAAAAGGGGACAGGGGCAATGAGCAGTTCTTC. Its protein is CASSFPLKGDRGNEQFF.

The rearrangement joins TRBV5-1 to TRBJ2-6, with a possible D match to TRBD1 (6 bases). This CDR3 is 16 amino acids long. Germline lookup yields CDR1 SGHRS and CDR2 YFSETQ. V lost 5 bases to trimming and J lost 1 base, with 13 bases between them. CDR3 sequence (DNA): TGCGCCAGCAGTCTACAGGGTGGGTCTGGGGCCAACGTCCTGACTTTC. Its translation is CASSLQGGSGANVLTF.

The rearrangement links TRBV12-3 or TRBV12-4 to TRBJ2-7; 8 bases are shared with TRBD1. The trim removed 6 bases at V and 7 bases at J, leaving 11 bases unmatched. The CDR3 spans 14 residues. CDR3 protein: CASSILQGEREQYF. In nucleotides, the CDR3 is TGTGCCAGCAGCATTTTACAGGGGGAGAGGGAGCAGTACTTC.

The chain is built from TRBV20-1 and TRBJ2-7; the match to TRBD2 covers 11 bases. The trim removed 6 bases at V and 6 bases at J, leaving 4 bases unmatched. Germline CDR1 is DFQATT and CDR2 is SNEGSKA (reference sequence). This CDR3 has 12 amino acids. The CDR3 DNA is TGCAGTGCCCGACTAGCGGGAAGCGAGCAGTACTTC. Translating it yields CSARLAGSEQYF.

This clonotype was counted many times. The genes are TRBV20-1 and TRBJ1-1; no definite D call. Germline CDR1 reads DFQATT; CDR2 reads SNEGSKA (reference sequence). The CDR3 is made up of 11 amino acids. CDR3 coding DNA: TGCTATCCGGGCGGGAGCACTGAAGCTTTCTTT. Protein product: CYPGGSTEAFF.

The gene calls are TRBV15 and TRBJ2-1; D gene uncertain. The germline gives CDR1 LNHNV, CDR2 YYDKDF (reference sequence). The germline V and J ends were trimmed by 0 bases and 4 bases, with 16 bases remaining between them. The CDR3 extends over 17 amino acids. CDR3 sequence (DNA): TGTGCCACCAGCAGAGATCGGCGCGGAGTCCTATACAATGAGCAGTTCTTC. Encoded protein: CATSRDRRGVLYNEQFF.

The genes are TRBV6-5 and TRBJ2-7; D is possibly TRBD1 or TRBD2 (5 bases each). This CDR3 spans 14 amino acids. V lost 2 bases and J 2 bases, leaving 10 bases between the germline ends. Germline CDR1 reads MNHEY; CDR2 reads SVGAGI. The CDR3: CASSYGDGPYEQYF. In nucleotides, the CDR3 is TGTGCCAGCAGTTACGGGGACGGTCCCTACGAGCAGTACTTC.